A selection of T cell receptor beta chains follows, all from one sample in a study of blood T cell repertoires in COVID-19. Libraries were prepared by immunoSEQ multiplex PCR; TCRdb keeps only in-frame clonotypes and omits some of them. This table holds fewer than 130,000 clones, more than 75% found once. Sequenced: peripheral blood. The receptors were gathered from a woman between 45 and 65 years old with acute or convalescent COVID-19. CDR3s include the opening cysteine and the closing phenylalanine or tryptophan. D genes are given only for firm matches. Clone size is given for some rows only: seen once, a few or many times, or a class if the clone is expanded.

>TRBJ1-1|-|TRBV19|-
CASTITGTLNTEAFF
TGTGCCAGTACCATCACCGGGACACTGAACACTGAAGCTTTCTTT
>TRBJ1-2|TRBD1|TRBV19|once
CASRWTGGNYGYTF
TGTGCCAGTAGATGGACAGGGGGAAACTATGGCTACACCTTC
>TRBJ2-7|-|TRBV9|-
CASSSDSTYEQYF
TGTGCCAGCAGCTCGGACAGCACCTACGAGCAGTACTTC
>TRBJ1-1|-|TRBV29-1|-
CSVEDWGGFPPEAFF
TGCAGCGTTGAAGACTGGGGGGGCTTTCCCCCTGAAGCTTTCTTT
>TRBJ1-6|-|TRBV28|few
CASSLRVGSPLHF
TGTGCCAGCAGTTTACGGGTCGGCTCACCCCTCCACTTT
>TRBJ2-3|-|TRBV9|-
CASSVASTDTQYF
TGTGCCAGCAGCGTAGCTAGCACAGATACGCAGTATTTT
>TRBJ2-6|-|TRBV11-2|-
CASSLDSTGANVLTF
TGTGCCAGCAGCTTGGACAGTACTGGGGCCAACGTCCTGACTTTC
>TRBJ1-2|-|TRBV6-4|-
CATSGLRRGYGYTF
TGTGCCACCTCGGGCCTGAGGCGGGGCTATGGCTACACCTTC
>TRBJ1-2|-|TRBV4-1|-
CASSQDQGNYGYTF
TGCGCCAGCAGCCAAGATCAGGGGAACTATGGCTACACCTTC
>TRBJ2-1|TRBD2|TRBV24-1|-
CATSARDYNNEQFF
TGTGCCACCAGTGCTCGGGACTACAACAATGAGCAGTTCTTC
>TRBJ2-1|TRBD2|TRBV4-2|-
CASSQLDGGLAGVGDEQFF
TGTGCCAGCAGCCAGTTGGATGGGGGCCTAGCGGGAGTGGGGGATGAGCAGTTCTTC
>TRBJ1-1|TRBD1|TRBV7-2|-
CASSGRQGLPGNTEAFF
TGTGCCAGCAGCGGGAGACAGGGCTTGCCGGGGAACACTGAAGCTTTCTTT
>TRBJ2-7|TRBD1|TRBV6-5|-
CASSYSDRGSYEQYF
TGTGCCAGCAGTTACTCGGACAGGGGATCCTACGAGCAGTACTTC
>TRBJ1-4|-|TRBV3-1/TRBV3-2|once
CASSLLSSRGQTNEKLFF
TGTGCCAGCAGCCTACTAAGTTCGCGTGGACAGACTAATGAAAAACTGTTTTTT
>TRBJ1-6|-|TRBV7-9|few
CASSYRGGADSPLHF
TGTGCCAGCAGCTACCGAGGGGGAGCGGATTCACCCCTCCACTTT
>TRBJ1-1|-|TRBV29-1|-
CSVEYPVEPRAFF
TGCAGCGTTGAATACCCTGTGGAGCCTCGCGCTTTCTTT
>TRBJ1-1|-|TRBV28|-
CASSTYRVVTEAFF
TGTGCCAGCAGTACCTACAGGGTGGTGACTGAAGCTTTCTTT
>TRBJ2-5|TRBD2|TRBV3-1/TRBV3-2|-
CASSHGLAGLVETQYF
TGTGCCAGCAGCCACGGACTAGCGGGATTGGTAGAGACCCAGTACTTC
>TRBJ2-2|-|TRBV6-5|-
CASRPGSTNTGELFF
TGTGCCAGCAGACCGGGATCTACGAACACCGGGGAGCTGTTTTTT
>TRBJ2-7|TRBD1|TRBV20-1|-
CSGQGAYEQYF
TGCAGTGGACAGGGGGCCTACGAGCAGTACTTC
>TRBJ2-3|-|TRBV18|-
CASSPETTSTDTQYF
TGTGCCAGCTCACCAGAAACCACTAGCACAGATACGCAGTATTTT
>TRBJ1-6|TRBD1|TRBV11-1|-
CASSRTGNNSPLHF
TGTGCCAGCAGCCGGACAGGGAACAATTCACCCCTCCACTTT
>TRBJ2-7|-|TRBV20-1|few
CSASRPGSYEQYF
TGCAGTGCTAGTAGACCGGGCTCCTACGAGCAGTACTTC
>TRBJ2-5|-|TRBV21-1|-
CASSGLAEAQQETQYF
TGTGCCAGCAGCGGGCTAGCGGAGGCCCAGCAAGAGACCCAGTACTTC
>TRBJ2-2|-|TRBV19|-
CASRTSGSTGELFF
TGTGCCAGTAGGACCTCTGGGAGCACCGGGGAGCTGTTTTTT
>TRBJ2-3|-|TRBV7-2|-
CASSPSAGDTQYF
TGTGCCAGCAGCCCCTCAGCGGGAGATACGCAGTATTTT
>TRBJ1-5|-|TRBV6-5|-
CASSYKGGDQPQHF
TGTGCCAGCAGTTACAAGGGGGGGGATCAGCCCCAGCATTTT
>TRBJ2-3|-|TRBV24-1|-
CATSDSRGTDTQYF
TGTGCCACCAGTGATTCCCGGGGCACAGATACGCAGTATTTT
>TRBJ2-1|-|TRBV24-1|-
CATSDQLRSSYNEQFF
TGTGCCACCAGTGATCAGCTTCGGAGCTCCTACAATGAGCAGTTCTTC
>TRBJ2-7|-|TRBV7-2|-
CASNSRDSSYEQYF
TGTGCCAGCAACTCGAGGGATAGCTCCTACGAGCAGTACTTC
>TRBJ1-2|TRBD1|TRBV20-1|-
CSASSPHGQGQAGYTF
TGCAGTGCTAGTTCCCCCCACGGACAGGGCCAAGCTGGCTACACCTTC
>TRBJ1-6|-|TRBV18|-
CASSPKAGRDSPLHF
TGTGCCAGCTCACCGAAGGCGGGCAGAGATTCACCCCTCCACTTT
>TRBJ1-1|-|TRBV11-2|-
CASSLVGGTEAFF
TGTGCCAGCAGCTTAGTGGGGGGCACTGAAGCTTTCTTT
>TRBJ1-5|TRBD1|TRBV30|-
CAWSVGQGPNQPQHF
TGTGCCTGGAGTGTGGGACAGGGGCCTAATCAGCCCCAGCATTTT
>TRBJ2-1|-|TRBV7-6|-
CASSLGDSGNNEQFF
TGTGCCAGCAGCTTAGGAGATAGCGGAAACAATGAGCAGTTCTTC
>TRBJ2-3|-|TRBV10-3|-
CAISLTVGDTQYF
TGTGCCATCAGTCTAACAGTGGGAGATACGCAGTATTTT
>TRBJ1-1|-|TRBV7-9|-
CASSSKLNTEAFF
TGTGCCAGCAGCTCCAAGCTGAACACTGAAGCTTTCTTT
>TRBJ1-6|TRBD1|TRBV25-1|-
CASRGRGSSPLHF
TGTGCCAGCAGGGGCAGGGGGAGTTCACCCCTCCACTTT
>TRBJ2-3|-|TRBV18|-
CASSPLQRTDTQYF
TGTGCCAGCTCACCTCTACAGAGAACAGATACGCAGTATTTT
>TRBJ1-1|-|TRBV6-6|-
CASSPGHINTEAFF
TGTGCCAGCAGTCCGGGACACATAAACACTGAAGCTTTCTTT
>TRBJ1-3|-|TRBV19|-
CASSMLTSGSSGNTIYF
TGTGCCAGTAGTATGTTAACCTCGGGGAGCTCTGGAAACACCATATATTTT
>TRBJ2-4|-|TRBV18|once
CASSLGQGDIQYF
TGTGCCAGCTCACTTGGTCAAGGAGACATTCAGTACTTC